This T cell receptor beta chain was profiled in a study of blood T cells in healthy people across ages. This clonotype has just a few counts. Its antigen is as yet unknown. Using a J-beta primer mix together with a sample-barcoded 5' primer, a second PCR was run for about 6 to 11 cycles. From the 5' RACE reads, TCRdb called clonotypes with MiXCR, one entry per CDR3 protein. The sample lists about 1.1 million distinct CDR3 sequences; more than 30% were seen once. The study, taken as a whole, reports: Donor CMV status, an unknown factor, possibly confounded changes in expanded clonotypes. TCR beta diversity correlated strongly with naive T cell percentage. Roughly linear age-related decline in beta diversity appeared, significant by age 40. Fewer expanded clones and more diversity marked long-lived versus aged donors.

The sequence was obtained from a man aged 18 to 29 in good health. Sequencing was carried out using blood.

In nucleotides, the CDR3 is TGCAGCGTTGATCCGACTAGCGGGGGTGGCGATGAGCAGTTCTTC. Translation: CSVDPTSGGGDEQFF. The chain combines TRBV29-1 with TRBJ2-1; TRBD2 agrees at 12 bases. V lost 3 bases, J lost 8 bases, and 8 bases stayed unmatched. The length of the CDR3 is 15 residues. Germline loops: CDR1 SQVTM, CDR2 ANQGSEA.